Presented here are 25 T cell receptor beta chains from one specimen sequenced in a study of blood T cell repertoires in COVID-19. Generated by immunoSEQ multiplex PCR, the TCRdb table keeps only in-frame clones and is missing some. In the table there are some 41,000 clones, 80% to 90% of which are singletons. The source material was peripheral blood. The source is a human donor in a cohort sampled during active COVID-19.

V gene TRBV7-2 combines with J gene TRBJ2-1; possible D gene TRBD2, 7 bases. Trimming took off 1 base at V and 6 bases at J, with 13 bases between the two ends. The germline V gene has CDR1 SGHTA and CDR2 FQGNSA. The CDR3 spans 15 residues. The CDR3 sequence: CASSLGGGAANEQFF. For the CDR3, the DNA is TGTGCCAGCAGCTTAGGAGGGGGGGCCGCCAATGAGCAGTTCTTC. Filled out from reference TRBV7-2 and TRBJ2-1, the complete variable domain reads GAGVSQSPSNKVTEKGKDVELRCDPISGHTALYWYRQSLGQGLEFLIYFQGNSAPDKSGLPSDRFSAERTGGSVSTLTIQRTQQEDSAVYLCASSLGGGAANEQFFGPGTRLTVL.

The V and J genes are TRBV19 and TRBJ1-4; no definite D call. Trimming left V 3 bases short and J 7 bases short, with 15 bases between. CDR3 length: 15 amino acids. Germline CDR1 is LNHDA and CDR2 is SQIVND (reference sequence). The CDR3 reads CASSIASVGGEKLFF. CDR3 coding DNA: TGTGCCAGTAGTATCGCATCGGTCGGCGGTGAAAAACTGTTTTTT.

CDR3 sequence (DNA): TGTGCCAGCAGTGAGGGCAGGGGGCCAGACGAGCAGTACTTC. Its translation: CASSEGRGPDEQYF. The chain joins TRBV2 to TRBJ2-7; TRBD1 matches 8 bases. The CDR3 has 14 amino acids. With 3 bases clipped from V and 5 bases from J, the junction kept 6 bases outside the gene matches. Germline CDR1 reads SNHLY; CDR2 reads FYNNEI. Based on the CDR3 plus reference TRBV2 and TRBJ2-7, the full variable domain is EPEVTQTPSHQVTQMGQEVILRCVPISNHLYFYWYRQILGQKVEFLVSFYNNEISEKSEIFDDQFSVERPDGSNFTLKIRSTKLEDSAMYFCASSEGRGPDEQYFGPGTRLTVT.

In DNA form, the CDR3 reads TGTGCCAGCAGCAAAGGACCTAGACGATATGGCTACACCTTC. Translating it yields CASSKGPRRYGYTF. The J gene is TRBJ1-2, the V gene TRBV21-1. TRBV21-1 counts as a pseudogene. The CDR3 length is 14 residues.

This chain connects TRBV11-3 to TRBJ1-1, with 7 positions matching TRBD1. V shed 1 base and J 8 bases; nucleotides not matched to a gene: 7. The CDR3 is 14 residues long. Germline CDR1 is SGHNT and CDR2 is YENEEA. CDR3 nucleotides: TGTGCCAGCAGCTTAGGACAGGGATCCGGAGAAGCTTTCTTT. It yields the protein CASSLGQGSGEAFF.

J is TRBJ2-2 and V is TRBV7-2; 10 bases line up with TRBD2. The germline V gene has CDR1 SGHTA and CDR2 FQGNSA. With V trimmed by 5 bases and J by 3 bases, 12 bases remained unmatched. The CDR3 loop spans 18 amino acids. The DNA of the CDR3 is TGTGCCAGCAGCCCCTGGCTAGCGGGGGACGATGACACCGGGGAGCTGTTTTTT. Translation: CASSPWLAGDDDTGELFF.

This chain links TRBV4-1 with TRBJ1-1; no definite D call. Germline V gene data show CDR1 as MGHRA and CDR2 as YSYEKL. The CDR3 runs 15 residues. Trimming took 0 bases from V and 5 from J, leaving 13 bases between them. Written as DNA, the CDR3 is TGCGCCAGCAGCCAAGAAACCGCGGTGAGGACTGAAGCTTTCTTT. This codes for CASSQETAVRTEAFF.

J is TRBJ1-1 and V is TRBV15; D perhaps matches TRBD1 (5 bases). The CDR3 contains 16 residues. Germline lookup yields CDR1 LNHNV and CDR2 YYDKDF (reference sequence). The V end lost 2 bases, the J end lost 0 bases, and 13 bases lay between the germline ends. DNA of the CDR3: TGTGCCACCAGCAGACCACCCCAGGGTATGAACACTGAAGCTTTCTTT. Amino acid sequence: CATSRPPQGMNTEAFF.

The V call is TRBV3-1 (or the pseudogene TRBV3-2), the J call TRBJ2-7; 8 positions match TRBD2. V lost 2 bases, J lost 7 bases, and 13 bases stayed unmatched. Looked up from germline, CDR1 is LGHDT and CDR2 is YNNKEL (reference sequence). CDR3 length: 16 residues. CDR3 residues: CASSQNISGVLSEQYF. DNA for the CDR3: TGTGCCAGCAGCCAAAACATTAGCGGGGTGTTGAGTGAGCAGTACTTC.

J is TRBJ1-2 and V is TRBV7-3, with TRBD1 as a possible D gene (5 bases). CDR1 SGHTA and CDR2 FQGTGA come from the germline V gene. V lost 5 bases and J lost 2, with 12 bases in between. CDR3 length: 14 residues. CDR3 coding DNA: TGTGCCAGCAGCCGCGGGGCACCAAACTATGGCTACACCTTC. Its translation is CASSRGAPNYGYTF.

The chain is built from TRBV9 and TRBJ2-2; 11 bases map to TRBD2. This CDR3 is built from 15 residues. V shed 3 bases and J 4 bases; nucleotides not matched to a gene: 2. CDR1 and CDR2 from the germline V gene are SGDLS and YYNGEE. The CDR3 nucleotides read TGTGCCAGCAGCGCGCTAGCGGGGGGCACCGGGGAGCTGTTTTTT. This translates into CASSALAGGTGELFF.

V and J are TRBV10-3 and TRBJ1-1, with D possibly TRBD1 on 5 matching bases. The CDR3 is 12 residues long. Trimming removed 5 bases at V and 5 bases at J, with 9 bases between. Germline CDR1 ENHRY, CDR2 SYGVKD. The DNA of the CDR3 is TGTGCCATCAGTTATGACAGAACTGAAGCTTTCTTT. Translating it yields CAISYDRTEAFF.

The V and J genes are TRBV7-6 and TRBJ2-5; 10 bases agree with TRBD2. The germline CDR1 and CDR2 sequences are SGHVS and FNYEAQ. The junction had 0 bases not matched to a gene; V was cut back by 1 base and J by 4 bases. The CDR3 is 14 residues long. CDR3 protein: CASSLGLAGETQYF. CDR3 DNA sequence: TGTGCCAGCAGCTTAGGACTAGCGGGAGAGACCCAGTACTTC.

This clone was counted a few times. The chain carries TRBV5-4 and TRBJ2-4; tentatively, D is TRBD1 (8 bases). The V and J ends lost 4 bases and 7 bases respectively, with 21 bases between them. Per germline, CDR1 SGHNT and CDR2 YYREEE (reference sequence). CDR3 size: 16 residues. Here the CDR3 reads CASSLRGDRLRNIQYF. CDR3 sequence (DNA): TGTGCCAGCAGCCTACGGGGGGACAGGTTAAGGAACATTCAGTACTTC.

J is TRBJ2-7 and V is TRBV6-2 or TRBV6-3, with 8 nucleotides matching TRBD1. Per the germline V gene, CDR1 is MNHEY and CDR2 is SVGEGT. V was clipped by 1 base and J by 3 bases; unmatched bases: 8. The CDR3 runs to 16 residues. CDR3 sequence reads: CASSYWGTGKNYEQYF. Written as DNA, the CDR3 is TGTGCCAGCAGTTACTGGGGGACAGGTAAAAACTACGAGCAGTACTTC.

The chain combines TRBV5-5 with TRBJ2-7; maybe TRBD1 (6 bases). The CDR3 length is 13 residues. From germline, CDR1 is SGHKS and CDR2 YYEKEE (reference sequence). V was pared by 3 bases and J by 6 bases, with 13 bases between. The CDR3 here is CASSWVDSLEQYF. The DNA of the CDR3 is TGTGCCAGCAGCTGGGTGGACAGTCTCGAGCAGTACTTC.

This clone appeared a single time. DNA of the CDR3: TGCGCCAGCCTGCCGAGGGCAGGGGCCAACGTCCTGACTTTC. The encoded protein is CASLPRAGANVLTF. V usage is TRBV5-1 and J usage is TRBJ2-6, with TRBD2 as a possible D gene (5 bases). The V gene's germline CDR1 is SGHRS and CDR2 YFSETQ. The CDR3 is 14 residues long. V lost 7 bases to trimming and J lost 4 bases, with 12 bases between them. Full variable domain (rest looked up from reference TRBV5-1 and TRBJ2-6): KAGVTQTPRYLIKTRGQQVTLSCSPISGHRSVSWYQQTPGQGLQFLFEYFSETQRNKGNFPGRFSGRQFSNSRSEMNVSTLELGDSALYLCASLPRAGANVLTFGAGSRLTVL.

The chain employs TRBV27 and TRBJ1-2, with 10 nucleotides matching TRBD1. The germline V gene encodes CDR1 MNHEY and CDR2 SMNVEV (reference sequence). The V gene end was trimmed by 3 bases and the J gene end by 4 bases; junction bases not matched to a gene: 2. The CDR3 has 14 amino acids. CDR3 protein: CASSLRQGAYGYTF. CDR3 nucleotides: TGTGCCAGCAGTTTGCGACAGGGGGCCTATGGCTACACCTTC.

The genes are TRBV3-1 (or the pseudogene TRBV3-2) and TRBJ1-2; TRBD1 aligns across 9 bases. This CDR3 has 14 residues. Germline CDR1 and CDR2: LGHDT and YNNKEL (reference sequence). V shed 6 bases and J 2 bases; nucleotides not matched to a gene: 4. In nucleotides, the CDR3 is TGTGCCAGCAGGATCACAGGGGGCAACTATGGCTACACCTTC. The encoded protein is CASRITGGNYGYTF.

In regard to this clone: The same CDR3 can be traced to other DNA sequences in this sample. The J gene is TRBJ1-1, the V gene TRBV19; 7 bases agree with TRBD1. The length of the CDR3 is 13 residues. Germline values: CDR1 LNHDA, CDR2 SQIVND (reference sequence). V trimming: 3 bases; J trimming: 4 bases; junction bases outside the gene matches: 2. CDR3 protein: CASSIGTATEAFF. CDR3 nucleotides: TGTGCCAGTAGTATCGGGACAGCCACTGAAGCTTTCTTT.

This chain joins TRBV7-2 and TRBJ2-1; 9 nucleotides align to TRBD2. The CDR3 is 15 amino acids. Germline values: CDR1 SGHTA, CDR2 FQGNSA. The V segment lost 5 bases and the J segment 9 bases; nucleotides outside the gene matches: 11. CDR3 in DNA: TGTGCCAGCAGCGGTAGCGGGGGCTGGGGAGCTGAGCAGTTCTTC. This gives the protein CASSGSGGWGAEQFF.

V and J are TRBV19 and TRBJ2-7; D unclear. The CDR3 extends over 14 amino acids. Germline CDR1 LNHDA, CDR2 SQIVND (reference sequence). Trimming cost V 4 bases and J 4 bases, with 14 bases left between them. The CDR3 region has the DNA TGTGCCAGTAGTACCTCTGGGCACCGTTACGAGCAGTACTTC. Translation: CASSTSGHRYEQYF.

This chain uses TRBV2 with TRBJ2-7, with a possible D match to TRBD2 (6 bases). The germline V and J ends were trimmed by 7 bases and 0 bases, with 16 bases remaining between them. This CDR3 is 15 amino acids long. Germline V gene lookup returns CDR1 SNHLY and CDR2 FYNNEI. This CDR3 reads CASIGWDWSSYEQYF. The CDR3 DNA sequence: TGTGCCAGCATTGGGTGGGACTGGAGCTCCTACGAGCAGTACTTC. The full variable domain, in which reference TRBV2 and TRBJ2-7 provide the parts outside the CDR3, is EPEVTQTPSHQVTQMGQEVILRCVPISNHLYFYWYRQILGQKVEFLVSFYNNEISEKSEIFDDQFSVERPDGSNFTLKIRSTKLEDSAMYFCASIGWDWSSYEQYFGPGTRLTVT.

The V and J genes are TRBV6-5 and TRBJ1-6, with 8 bases that match TRBD1. Germline CDR1 and CDR2: MNHEY and SVGAGI. The CDR3 is made up of 14 amino acids. V trimming: 6 bases; J trimming: 10 bases; junction bases outside the gene matches: 8. The CDR3 here is CASRVTGAGSPLHF. Written as DNA, the CDR3 is TGTGCCAGCAGGGTGACAGGGGCCGGCTCACCCCTCCACTTT.

In its sample, this clone was seen once. The rearrangement links TRBV5-8 to TRBJ1-1; D not resolved. This CDR3 region has 15 residues. Germline values: CDR1 SGHTS, CDR2 YDEGEE. Trimming cost V 10 bases and J 4 bases, with 23 bases left between them. The DNA for the CDR3 is TGTGCCTCCACGGCCGCCCGGGTTGGAGGCACTGAAGCTTTCTTT. As protein: CASTAARVGGTEAFF. The variable domain in full, completed from reference TRBV5-8 and TRBJ1-1, reads EAGVTQSPTHLIKTRGQQATLRCSPISGHTSVYWYQQALGLGLQFLLWYDEGEERNRGNFPPRFSGRQFPNYSSELNVNALELEDSALYLCASTAARVGGTEAFFGQGTRLTVV.